One sample yielded the 19 T cell receptor beta chains listed below, sequenced in a study of cytotoxic CD8 clonotypes in ibrutinib-treated CLL. Assay: immunoSEQ multiplex PCR; the TCRdb copy retains only in-frame clones and omits some. Of approximately 150,000 clones in the sample, more than 80% were seen once. The starting material was PBMCs, obtained after 24 months of ibrutinib treatment. These receptors originate from a human donor with chronic lymphocytic leukemia.

The chain links TRBV4-3 to TRBJ1-3; TRBD1 agrees at 7 bases. CDR1 LGHNA and CDR2 YSLEER come from the germline V gene. This CDR3 is built from 14 residues. V lost 0 bases, J lost 11 bases, and 7 bases stayed unmatched. CDR3 sequence reads: CASSQEGIGTAIYF. The CDR3 nucleotides read TGCGCCAGCAGCCAAGAGGGAATCGGGACAGCCATATATTTT.

The gene calls are TRBV11-3 and TRBJ2-7; no firm D call. The germline CDR1 and CDR2 sequences are SGHNT and YENEEA. V lost 1 base and J 2 bases, leaving 6 bases between the germline ends. The CDR3 is 13 amino acids. The CDR3 is CASSLGSPYEQYF. DNA for the CDR3: TGTGCCAGCAGCTTAGGTTCTCCCTACGAGCAGTACTTC.

This rearrangement joins TRBV7-2 to TRBJ1-4, with 10 bases matching TRBD1. Germline trimming cut 5 bases from V and 7 bases from J; bases unmatched to any gene: 7. Germline CDR1 reads SGHTA; CDR2 reads FQGNSA. CDR3 length: 15 residues. The CDR3 DNA follows: TGTGCCAGCAGCGCCGACAGGGGGCGCCGTGAAAAACTGTTTTTT. Its protein product is CASSADRGRREKLFF. Drawing the rest from reference TRBV7-2 and TRBJ1-4, the complete variable domain is GAGVSQSPSNKVTEKGKDVELRCDPISGHTALYWYRQSLGQGLEFLIYFQGNSAPDKSGLPSDRFSAERTGGSVSTLTIQRTQQEDSAVYLCASSADRGRREKLFFGSGTQLSVL.

The rearrangement uses TRBV18 and TRBJ1-2; D gene uncertain. In germline, CDR1 is KGHSH, CDR2 LQKENI. The ends were cut back, 5 bases at V and 8 bases at J, with 12 bases in the middle. The CDR3 loop spans 12 amino acids. CDR3 bases: TGTGCCAGCTCATTGAGCAGTTTGGGCTACACCTTC. Protein sequence: CASSLSSLGYTF.

The chain recombines TRBV27 with TRBJ1-6; D is possibly TRBD1 (5 bases). The V end lost 4 bases, the J end lost 14 bases, and 21 bases lay between the germline ends. This CDR3 contains 15 residues. The germline V gene has CDR1 MNHEY and CDR2 SMNVEV (reference sequence). CDR3 sequence (DNA): TGTGCCAGCAGTTCGGACTGGAGGGGCAAGAGGTCCCTCCACTTT. As protein: CASSSDWRGKRSLHF.

The chain combines TRBV19 with TRBJ1-5; the D is unclear. The CDR3 is 14 amino acids. V was cut by 3 bases and J by 5 bases, with 11 bases left in between. Germline CDR1 is LNHDA and CDR2 is SQIVND (reference sequence). DNA for the CDR3: TGTGCCAGTAGTATCCCGGGTATACATCAGCCCCAGCATTTT. This sequence encodes CASSIPGIHQPQHF.

The count of this clone is one. The V gene is TRBV27, the J gene TRBJ1-5, with 9 bases matching TRBD1. CDR1 is MNHEY, CDR2 SMNVEV, per germline (reference sequence). This CDR3 is built from 15 residues. With 6 bases clipped from V and 7 bases from J, the junction kept 10 bases outside the gene matches. The CDR3 DNA sequence: TGTGCCAGCAGAAGGACGGGACAGGGAGGACAGCCCCAGCATTTT. Its protein product is CASRRTGQGGQPQHF.

This chain joins TRBV2 and TRBJ2-1; 10 nucleotides align to TRBD2. Looked up from germline, CDR1 is SNHLY and CDR2 is FYNNEI. The J segment lost 8 bases and the V segment lost 0 bases, leaving 10 bases of the junction unmatched. CDR3 length: 17 residues. The CDR3 DNA reads TGTGCCAGCAGTGAAGCTATCTCGGTAGCGGGAGGACATGAGCAGTTCTTC. Protein product: CASSEAISVAGGHEQFF.

The chain recombines TRBV30 with TRBJ1-3, with TRBD1 matching 9 bases. The length of the CDR3 is 15 residues. CDR1 is GTSNPN, CDR2 SVGIG, per germline (reference sequence). The junction had 9 bases not matched to a gene; V was cut back by 7 bases and J by 2 bases. The CDR3: CAYNSGTGTGNTIYF. In nucleotides, the CDR3 is TGTGCCTACAACTCCGGGACAGGGACTGGAAACACCATATATTTT.

This clone was seen more than once but under ten times. The chain recombines TRBV11-2 with TRBJ2-2; weak D call: TRBD1 (6 bases). The V and J ends lost 5 bases and 4 bases respectively, with 11 bases between them. This CDR3 spans 14 amino acids. Germline-derived CDR1 and CDR2 are SGHAT and FQNNGV. Here the CDR3 DNA reads TGTGCCAGCAGCGTTGGGGGCATCACCGGGGAGCTGTTTTTT. Its translation is CASSVGGITGELFF.

CDR3 in amino acids: CASSPAGSTDTQYF. CDR3 in DNA: TGCGCCAGCAGCCCGGCGGGGAGCACAGATACGCAGTATTTT. The chain joins TRBV5-1 to TRBJ2-3, with D possibly being TRBD2 (6 bases). Germline loops: CDR1 SGHRS, CDR2 YFSETQ. The CDR3 is made up of 14 amino acids. V lost 4 bases and J 0 bases, leaving 9 bases between the germline ends.

The V and J genes are TRBV7-9 and TRBJ2-1; maybe TRBD2 (5 bases). The germline CDR1 and CDR2 sequences are SEHNR and FQNEAQ (reference sequence). This CDR3 is built from 14 residues. Between the trimmed V and J ends, which lost 0 bases and 10 bases, there was a span of 13 bases. This CDR3 is CASSLAPSWEEQFF. The CDR3 DNA sequence: TGTGCCAGCAGCTTAGCGCCGTCGTGGGAGGAGCAGTTCTTC.

The V and J genes are TRBV7-2 and TRBJ2-3; 9 bases are shared with TRBD2. CDR3 size: 13 residues. Looked up from germline, CDR1 is SGHTA and CDR2 is FQGNSA. Trimming removed 5 bases from V and 5 bases from J; junction bases left unmatched: 2. CDR3 amino acids: CASSLLAGDTQYF. CDR3 coding DNA: TGTGCCAGCAGCCTACTAGCGGGAGATACGCAGTATTTT.

As regards this clone: A junction end diverges from the germline sequence, so it may reflect a read error. In DNA, the CDR3 is TGTGCCAGCAGCTTATTGGGTCCTTTC. As protein: CASSLLGPF. V gene TRBV11-2 combines with J gene TRBJ2-7; no reliable D call. CDR1 SGHAT and CDR2 FQNNGV come from the germline V gene. The CDR3 length is 9 residues.

The gene calls are TRBV14 and TRBJ2-3, with unresolved D. The V gene's germline CDR1 is SGHDN and CDR2 FVKESK. Trimming removed 1 base at V and 3 bases at J, with 5 bases between. This CDR3 is built from 13 residues. CDR3 DNA: TGTGCCAGCAGCCAAGTCAGGACAGATACGCAGTATTTT. It encodes CASSQVRTDTQYF.

The V and J genes are TRBV5-1 and TRBJ2-7; TRBD2 is a possible D gene (6 bases). Germline values: CDR1 SGHRS, CDR2 YFSETQ. CDR3 length: 11 residues. The ends were cut back, 7 bases at V and 3 bases at J, with 8 bases in the middle. DNA for the CDR3: TGCGCCAGCTCTAGCGACTACGAGCAGTACTTC. It encodes CASSSDYEQYF.

The chain links TRBV27 to TRBJ2-1; 11 bases are a match to TRBD2. V lost 5 bases to trimming and J lost 4 bases; unmatched junction nucleotides: 4. CDR3 length: 15 amino acids. Germline assignment: CDR1 MNHEY and CDR2 SMNVEV (reference sequence). CDR3 residues: CASSTVAGGYNEQFF. CDR3 DNA sequence: TGTGCCAGCAGTACAGTAGCGGGGGGGTACAATGAGCAGTTCTTC.

CDR3 sequence: CASSLGQGIGELFF. DNA of the CDR3: TGTGCCAGCAGCTTGGGACAGGGGATCGGGGAGCTGTTTTTT. The chain joins TRBV7-9 to TRBJ2-2, with 10 bases fitting TRBD1. The V gene end was trimmed by 3 bases and the J gene end by 7 bases; junction bases not matched to a gene: 2. The length of the CDR3 is 14 residues. Looked up from germline, CDR1 is SEHNR and CDR2 is FQNEAQ (reference sequence).

This clone appeared a single time. The chain combines TRBV4-3 with TRBJ2-7; D call uncertain. The CDR3 has 14 residues. The germline gives CDR1 LGHNA, CDR2 YSLEER. The V gene lost 1 base and the J gene lost 4 bases, with 11 bases spanning the gap. This CDR3 reads CASSQVASGYEQYF. In nucleotides, the CDR3 is TGCGCCAGCAGCCAAGTGGCCAGTGGTTACGAGCAGTACTTC.